This TCR beta chain was recovered during a study of Graves' ophthalmopathy and Graves' hyperthyroidism. General study results and limits: Blood also held most thyroid clonotypes expanded above 0.001 frequency.

V shed 6 bases and J 3 bases; nucleotides not matched to a gene: 8. The CDR3 sequence is 14 residues long. Germline CDR1 is DFQATT and CDR2 is SNEGSKA (reference sequence). Amplification of the TCR beta CDR3 regions used RNA transcripts (as template). In the first round, RT-PCR was carried out with HTBI primers, and a multiplex PCR formed the second round. TCRdb reprocessed the multiplex PCR reads with MiXCR, giving one entry per CDR3 protein. The table lists approximately 1.2 million distinct CDR3 sequences, less than 45% of them singletons. Newly diagnosed, the hyperthyroidism patients had under 2 months' duration and were aged 18 to 65. The diagnostic workup employed clinical symptoms, serum thyroxine, TRAb, thyroid ultrasound and orbital computed tomography. With regard to this clonotype: Its antigen remains unidentified. This may come from a read error, since a much larger clone is one base off.

This clonotype originated in an adult man with Graves' hyperthyroidism. The specimen was peripheral blood or thyroid tissue (not recorded which). The V call is TRBV20-1, the J call TRBJ1-1; 9 bases agree with TRBD1. The CDR3 is CSAWDREWHTEAFF. The CDR3 DNA follows: TGCAGTGCCTGGGACAGGGAGTGGCACACTGAAGCTTTCTTT.